This T cell receptor (beta chain) was profiled in a study of T cell changes during pregnancy in multiple sclerosis. Sequenced by immunoSEQ multiplex PCR; TCRdb stores in-frame clones only, minus some. The sample consists of around 60,000 clones, around 97% of them appearing once. The germline V gene has CDR1 SEHNR and CDR2 FQNEAQ (reference sequence). V shed 1 base, J shed 3 bases, and the junction held 6 bases outside the gene matches. This CDR3 is built from 15 residues. The origin of this receptor is a female donor with multiple sclerosis, enrolled in a pregnancy study. The material was CD8+ T cells from peripheral blood mononuclear cells, obtained after pregnancy. The V and J genes are TRBV7-9 and TRBJ2-7; 7 bases fit TRBD1. The CDR3 bases are TGTGCCAGCAGCTTAGAGGTGCAGGGGGTCTACGAGCAGTACTTC. Amino acids: CASSLEVQGVYEQYF.